Detailed here is one TCR beta chain. The antigen this receptor binds is unknown. Qualities for individual bases were not recorded, and no much larger clone is one base off. Counted from cysteine to phenylalanine, this CDR3 has 13 amino acids. The kept DNA is CDR3 alone, 39 bases in frame from the first base. From the germline V gene, CDR1 is MDHEN and CDR2 is SYDVKM. The germline ends are 9 bases apart after V is trimmed by 2 bases and J by 7 bases. The intended sense of this specimen's time point label: cells obtained before transplantation from donor or recipient. CD3+CD4+ and CD3+CD8+ populations were FACS-sorted from unstimulated pre-transplant donor and recipient cells taken from spleen or lymph nodes. This sample is part of a study of graft-versus-host responses after intestinal transplantation (dated by TCRdb to the early 2020s). A note on the overall study: Recipients received multivisceral, liver-intestinal, or isolated intestinal transplants. Every recipient was given anti-thymocyte globulin induction, then maintenance tacrolimus and steroids for approximately 3 years. Graft-versus-host and host-versus-graft alloreactive T cell clones were tracked in the graft, circulation and bone marrow after intestinal transplantation using bulk TCR-beta CDR3 sequencing. Alloreactive clones were identified by sequencing pre-transplant mixed lymphocyte reaction products and comparing them with unstimulated pre-transplant donor and recipient T cells. Of the roughly 25 intestinal transplant recipients enrolled in the cohort, one of whom was a retransplant, a few patients without pretransplant specimens were excluded. A peak of at least 4% donor T cells among recipient peripheral blood mononuclear cells was the definition used for donor T cell macrochimerism. Instead of going to the commercial service, samples from a few later patients were sequenced in-house on an Illumina MiSeq and processed with MiXCR.

Library method: the immunoSEQ multiplex PCR assay. For most patients, genomic DNA was isolated using the Qiagen DNeasy Blood and Tissue Kit and was shipped frozen to Adaptive Biotechnologies for TCR sequencing. High-throughput TCR-beta CDR3 sequencing of genomic DNA from most patients was performed by Adaptive Biotechnologies. The authors' analysis ran thus. Adaptive's ImmunoSEQ software supplied the TCR sequencing data for 18 patients, while MiXCR and VDJtools were used to process a few other patients. To correct CD4 versus CD8 sorting errors, sequences present in both subsets at a frequency ratio below 5:1 were removed. CDR3 nucleotide sequences shared by donor and recipient were removed because the origin of these sequences could not be assigned. To count as alloreactive, a clone needed at least 2-fold expansion over unstimulated cells and a minimum CFSE-low frequency of 0.002% (template counts) or 0.001% (read counts). Clones detected in sequenced pre-transplant spleen, lymph node, or MLR CFSE-low populations of the donor or recipient were defined as mappable. The cumulative frequency of alloreactive clones was calculated as a percentage of all sequences, weighted by copy number. The clones in this table, taken by TCRdb from immuneACCESS, are in-frame only. Not every clone is retained; where verified, under half of the shortfall comes from an unresolved V gene, and the cause of the rest is unknown. V and J calls plus clone size are reproduced from that table; the DNA served to infer D and trimming. The sample includes some 110,000 clones, with roughly 84% observed a single time. The top ten hold roughly 0.9% of the sample.

What the authors observed across the whole study: The relatively low number and heterogeneity of intestinal transplant patients limited the conclusions. Peak levels of circulating GvH clones were associated with declines in HvG clones early after transplant. GvH clones were detected in recipient bone marrow, and some of these GvH clones were observed earlier in ileal mucosa or blood, consistent with an intestinal mucosal origin. In the allografts of patients with donor T cell macrochimerism, GvH to HvG T cell clonal ratios were high.

The sequence was collected from a human donor who received an intestinal transplant. The chain is assembled from TRBV28 and TRBJ1-5, with no confidently assigned D gene. Sequencing was performed on unstimulated CD4+ T cells sorted from spleen or lymph node cells, taken before intestinal transplant. The CDR3 reads as follows: CASSLGERQPQHF. The nucleotide sequence is TGTGCCAGCAGTTTAGGGGAAAGGCAGCCCCAGCATTTT.